The 2 T cell receptor beta chains below all came from one sample that was sequenced in a study of cytomegalovirus exposure and HLA in healthy donors (dated by TCRdb to the late 2010s). Library creation used the immunoSEQ multiplex PCR assay. In TCRdb, the immuneACCESS table is reduced to in-frame sequences with V and J assigned. These tables do not hold every clone; where another copy was compared, an unresolved V gene accounts for under half, and the others remain unexplained. The sample yields more than 200,000 clones; roughly 91% were counted once. The ten most abundant clones make up around 3.3% of the sample. Sequences were obtained from PBMCs. These receptors came from a woman younger than 45 in good health and CMV-seronegative.

The CDR3 coding sequence is TGTGCCAGCAGCTTAGAGGTAGCTAGCGGTTACAATGAGCAGTTCTTC. This sequence encodes CASSLEVASGYNEQFF. The chain employs TRBV7-9 and TRBJ2-1; TRBD2 matches 7 bases. V shed 1 base and J 4 bases; nucleotides not matched to a gene: 7. The CDR3 is made up of 16 amino acids. Germline V lookup: CDR1 SEHNR, CDR2 FQNEAQ (reference sequence).

This chain links TRBV15 with TRBJ2-7; D possibly corresponds to TRBD2 (6 bases). V lost 6 bases and J lost 1, with 19 bases in between. CDR3 length equals 16 residues. Germline assignment: CDR1 LNHNV and CDR2 YYDKDF (reference sequence). The CDR3 bases are TGTGCCACCAGGGGAGGATGGGCAGGGCAGTCCTACGAGCAGTACTTC. This codes for CATRGGWAGQSYEQYF. The full variable domain, in which reference TRBV15 and TRBJ2-7 provide the parts outside the CDR3, is DAMVIQNPRYQVTQFGKPVTLSCSQTLNHNVMYWYQQKSSQAPKLLFHYYDKDFNNEADTPDNFQSRRPNTSFCFLDIRSPGLGDTAMYLCATRGGWAGQSYEQYFGPGTRLTVT.